This TCR beta chain was observed in a study of blood T cell repertoires in COVID-19. V gave up 0 bases and J gave up 3 bases, with 8 bases separating them. Germline V gene data show CDR1 as KGHSH and CDR2 as LQKENI. This CDR3 has 14 residues. Assay used: immunoSEQ multiplex PCR; TCRdb lists only in-frame clones, some missing. The table has roughly 130,000 clones, roughly four fifths seen once; the top ten hold 12%. This TCR came from a woman aged 55-75 years with acute or convalescent COVID-19. The chain uses TRBV18 and TRBJ1-1; D not resolved. The sample comprised peripheral blood. CDR3 bases: TGTGCCAGCTCACCACCCGGGGTGGACACTGAAGCTTTCTTT. This sequence encodes CASSPPGVDTEAFF.